This TCR beta chain was recovered during a study of cytomegalovirus exposure and HLA in healthy donors. Findings and limits, study-wide: Later on, a genetic analysis was performed. It linked a missense variant in DCLRE1C with V- and J-gene trimming of TCR beta.

Per germline, CDR1 SGDLS and CDR2 YYNGEE. Trimming removed 0 bases at V and 2 bases at J, with 10 bases between. The CDR3 sequence is 15 residues long. For this clone: Its target is unknown.

The PCR was carried out with 60 Vbeta primers and 13 Jbeta primers. TCRdb keeps only in-frame clones here, not all; method: immunoSEQ multiplex PCR. The table has 140,000 or so clones, roughly 72% seen once. The sequence derives from a middle-aged man in good health and CMV-seronegative. The chain uses TRBV9 and TRBJ2-3; no firm D call. The specimen sequenced was PBMCs. The CDR3 DNA reads as TGTGCCAGCAGCGTAGATCTCTATAACACAGATACGCAGTATTTT. Amino acid sequence: CASSVDLYNTDTQYF.